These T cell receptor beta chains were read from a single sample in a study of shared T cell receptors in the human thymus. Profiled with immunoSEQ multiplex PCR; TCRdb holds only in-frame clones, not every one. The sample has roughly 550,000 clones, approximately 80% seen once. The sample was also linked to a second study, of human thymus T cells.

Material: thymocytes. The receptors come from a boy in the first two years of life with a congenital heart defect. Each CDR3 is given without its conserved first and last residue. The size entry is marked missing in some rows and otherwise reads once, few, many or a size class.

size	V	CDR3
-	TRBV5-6	ASSFGPLGYT
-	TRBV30	AWSKEKSNQPQH
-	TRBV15	ATSSEAATGGPYEQY
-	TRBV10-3	AISESNIQGTTRGCTEAF
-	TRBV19	ASSIRDLGQASSGNTIY
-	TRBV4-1	ASSQDLSATSGRPYEQY
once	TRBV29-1	SVVSGGSGRPYEQY
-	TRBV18	ASSLFGRANEQY
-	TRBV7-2	ASSFGTSDRGAQY
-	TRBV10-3	AISTQGGTGTNEKLF
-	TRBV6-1	ASSEARPPSF
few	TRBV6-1	ASSGRGYGYT
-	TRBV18	ASSPGQANTGELF
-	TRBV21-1	ASRGSGWLDTEAF
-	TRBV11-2	ASSLPNRGLASDTQY
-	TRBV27	ASSFSWGGLRETQY
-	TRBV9	ASSVAAGRGPDTQY
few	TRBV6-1	ASRPSGGKGYEQY
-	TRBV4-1	ASSQVSDSNQPQH
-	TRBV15	ATSPSGTSGLTYEQY
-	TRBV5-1	ASSLNTRTPNTEAF
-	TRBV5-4	ASSLITGAWGDTQY
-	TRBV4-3	ASSQAGEPTDTQY
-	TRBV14	ASSDRTSGSPLGPSSYNEQF
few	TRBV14	ASSLGLVCHNEQF
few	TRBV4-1	ASSPGGVRETQY
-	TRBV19	ASSMYSSGSVNTEAF
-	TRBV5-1	ASTTGSDTIY
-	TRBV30	AWRDGGLATEAF
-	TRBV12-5	ASGLVGQGLNYGYT
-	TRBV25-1	ASSDYPPGVDGYT
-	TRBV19	ASSIGRWRSYEQY
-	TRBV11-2	ASSGRLAGADWETQY
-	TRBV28	ASSWVGRSTDTQY
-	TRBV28	ASSREQGHEQY
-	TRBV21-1	ASSIPEGALT
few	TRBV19	ASSTRGNTEAF
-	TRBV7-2	ASSLGGTRLPKNEQF
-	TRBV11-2	ASSLVGLTDTQY
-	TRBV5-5	ASSPRTRETQY
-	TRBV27	ASSFLDQGAWNEQF
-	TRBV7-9	ASSPAKGTAYGYT